These T cell receptor beta chains were read from a single sample in a study of patients and donors after allogeneic stem cell transplantation. TCRdb analysed the RT-PCR reads with MiXCR anew, one entry per CDR3 protein. The data hold roughly 940,000 distinct CDR3 sequences, with about a sixth observed a single time. Sequenced material: blood, either unsorted or a sorted T cell fraction (not recorded which). These receptor sequences come from a human donor who was either an allogeneic HSCT recipient or a stem cell or donor lymphocyte infusion donor (not recorded which). It is not recorded whose cells these are; they may come from a transplant donor. The CDR3 runs from the conserved cysteine through the conserved F or W. A D gene is named only where the DNA matches it firmly. Size is omitted from some rows. Given values are once, few, many or a class for expanded clones.

v_call	j_call	clone_size	d_call	cdr3_aa	cdr3_nt
TRBV7-9	TRBJ2-1	few	TRBD1	CASSLGDRAEQFF	TGTGCCAGCAGCTTAGGGGACAGGGCTGAGCAGTTCTTC
TRBV10-2	TRBJ1-1	few	-	CASSVPRGALDTEAFF	TGCGCCAGCAGTGTCCCCAGGGGCGCATTGGACACTGAAGCTTTCTTT
TRBV20-1	TRBJ2-3	-	TRBD2	CSAVRTSGTDTQYF	TGCAGTGCTGTGAGGACTAGCGGCACAGATACGCAGTATTTT
TRBV24-1	TRBJ2-1	many	-	CATSDSRVNEQFF	TGTGCCACCAGTGATTCTCGGGTTAATGAGCAGTTCTTC
TRBV7-3	TRBJ1-5	-	-	CASSFPRQDSNQPQHF	TGTGCCAGCAGCTTCCCCCGGCAGGATAGCAATCAGCCCCAGCATTTT
TRBV20-1	TRBJ1-1	few	TRBD1	CSATLITRDSVNTEAFF	TGCAGTGCTACCCTAATAACGAGGGACAGCGTGAACACTGAAGCTTTCTTT
TRBV25-1	TRBJ2-5	-	-	CASSEWGTWTQYF	TGTGCCAGCAGTGAATGGGGAACATGGACCCAGTACTTC
TRBV18	TRBJ2-2	-	TRBD2	CASSPLTSGSNTGELFF	TGTGCCAGCTCACCGCTGACTAGCGGGAGTAATACCGGGGAGCTGTTTTTT
TRBV20-1	TRBJ1-1	-	-	CSARDAGANTEAFF	TGCAGTGCTAGAGATGCGGGGGCCAACACTGAAGCTTTCTTT
TRBV3-1	TRBJ2-5	once	TRBD2	CASSQELAERTQYF	TGTGCCAGCAGCCAAGAACTAGCGGAGAGGACCCAGTACTTC
TRBV20-1	TRBJ2-1	few	-	CSATLANHNEQFF	TGCAGTGCTACTTTAGCGAATCACAATGAGCAGTTCTTC
TRBV7-9	TRBJ1-1	few	-	CASSTRQVDTEAFF	TGTGCCAGCAGCACTAGACAGGTGGACACTGAAGCTTTCTTT
TRBV5-6	TRBJ2-3	few	TRBD2	CASSLRLATIPDTQYF	TGTGCCAGCAGCTTACGACTAGCCACTATCCCAGATACGCAGTATTTT
TRBV20-1	TRBJ2-3	few	-	CSARRDHINPTDTQYF	TGCAGTGCTAGAAGGGACCACATAAACCCCACAGATACGCAGTATTTT
TRBV4-2	TRBJ1-1	many	-	CASSQGSRGGTEAFF	TGTGCCAGCAGCCAAGGGTCCAGGGGAGGCACTGAAGCTTTCTTT
TRBV7-2	TRBJ2-3	few	TRBD2	CASSLRRGSGADTQYF	TGTGCCAGCAGCTTAAGGCGCGGGAGTGGGGCAGATACGCAGTATTTT
TRBV7-8	TRBJ1-4	few	-	CASSLVPPTGLNNEKLFF	TGTGCCAGCAGCTTAGTCCCCCCGACAGGACTTAATAATGAAAAACTGTTTTTT
TRBV11-3	TRBJ1-1	-	-	CASSYKGSEAFF	TGTGCCAGCAGCTATAAAGGGTCTGAAGCTTTCTTT
TRBV7-6	TRBJ2-7	-	TRBD2	CASSLAGSSGAPYEQYF	TGTGCCAGCAGCTTAGCCGGTTCTAGCGGGGCCCCCTACGAGCAGTACTTC
TRBV6-2/TRBV6-3	TRBJ2-3	-	-	CASSYQVTDTQYF	TGTGCCAGCAGTTACCAAGTTACAGATACGCAGTATTTT
TRBV9	TRBJ2-7	few	TRBD1	CASSAGTGGFEQYF	TGTGCCAGCAGCGCGGGGACAGGGGGCTTCGAGCAGTACTTC
TRBV6-6	TRBJ2-7	few	-	CASSHFDSPEQYF	TGTGCCAGCAGTCATTTTGACAGCCCCGAGCAGTACTTC
TRBV5-1	TRBJ2-4	-	TRBD1	CASSYRQGFIQYF	TGCGCCAGCAGCTACCGACAGGGTTTCATTCAGTACTTC
TRBV14	TRBJ2-1	few	TRBD2	CASSQRSGRYNEQFF	TGTGCCAGCAGCCAACGTAGCGGGAGATACAATGAGCAGTTCTTC
TRBV11-2	TRBJ2-1	once	-	CASSGSGAPQEQFF	TGTGCCAGCAGCGGGTCGGGAGCCCCCCAAGAGCAGTTCTTC
TRBV15	TRBJ2-1	-	-	CATSRGRDTRVNEQFF	TGTGCCACCAGCAGAGGGAGGGACACCCGGGTCAATGAGCAGTTCTTC
TRBV20-1	TRBJ2-5	-	-	CSARLVQGVEETQYF	TGCAGTGCTAGATTGGTTCAGGGAGTAGAAGAGACCCAGTACTTC
TRBV11-2	TRBJ2-6	-	-	CASSLETLPNVLTF	TGTGCCAGCAGCTTAGAGACCCTCCCCAACGTCCTGACTTTC
TRBV20-1	TRBJ2-5	few	TRBD1	CSARVSTGGETQYF	TGCAGTGCTAGGGTTTCGACAGGGGGTGAGACCCAGTACTTC
TRBV25-1	TRBJ2-5	-	-	CASSESGTLRTQYF	TGTGCCAGCAGTGAATCGGGAACATTGAGGACCCAGTACTTC
TRBV7-2	TRBJ2-5	-	-	CASSYTAGSRQTQYF	TGTGCCAGCAGCTACACCGCGGGCTCTCGCCAGACCCAGTACTTC
TRBV27	TRBJ2-1	-	-	CASSPTISYNEQFF	TGTGCCAGCAGTCCCACGATCTCCTACAATGAGCAGTTCTTC
TRBV7-9	TRBJ2-1	many	TRBD2	CASSLRLAGGPGNEQFF	TGTGCCAGCAGCTTAAGGTTAGCGGGAGGGCCAGGCAATGAGCAGTTCTTC
TRBV27	TRBJ2-7	-	TRBD1	CASSSPHRGLNEQYF	TGTGCCAGCAGTTCCCCCCACAGGGGGCTCAACGAGCAGTACTTC
TRBV9	TRBJ2-1	few	-	CASSRELVRKSSYNEQFF	TGTGCCAGCAGCCGGGAGTTAGTCCGGAAGAGCTCCTACAATGAGCAGTTCTTC